One sample yielded the 14 T cell receptor beta chains listed below, sequenced in a study of OX40 agonist ivuxolimab in advanced cancers. Clones were sequenced by immunoSEQ multiplex PCR, and TCRdb holds only the in-frame ones, with some missing. Of around 60,000 clones in the sample, about 88% are singletons; the top ten hold 0.67%. Sequencing used CD4+ or CD8+ T cells sorted from blood, obtained in a trial of the OX40 agonist ivuxolimab. The receptors originated from an adult with an advanced solid tumor such as melanoma, head and neck, liver or kidney cancer.

The chain has TRBV7-9 and TRBJ2-5, with 10 bases fitting TRBD2. Trimming at V came to 4 bases and at J to 7 bases, leaving 9 bases not matched to a gene. The CDR3 consists of 15 residues. From germline, CDR1 is SEHNR and CDR2 FQNEAQ (reference sequence). The chain's CDR3 is CASSSFGTSEGTQYF. As DNA, the CDR3 is TGTGCCAGCAGCTCCTTCGGGACTAGCGAAGGGACCCAGTACTTC.

The chain is built from TRBV18 and TRBJ2-7; D is undetermined. CDR1 KGHSH and CDR2 LQKENI come from the germline V gene. CDR3 size: 14 residues. Trimming removed 3 bases from V and 1 base from J, with 10 bases in between. The CDR3, as DNA: TGTGCCAGCTCACCTTCGGGCAGTTCCTACGAGCAGTACTTC. Amino acid sequence: CASSPSGSSYEQYF.

The gene calls are TRBV4-2 and TRBJ1-5; TRBD1 might be the D (5 bases). Trimming removed 6 bases at V and 3 bases at J, with 15 bases between. The germline V gene encodes CDR1 LGHNA and CDR2 YNFKEQ. The CDR3 spans 15 residues. The CDR3 sequence: CASRVSGGNNQPQHF. The CDR3, as DNA: TGTGCCAGCAGGGTCTCGGGGGGGAACAATCAGCCCCAGCATTTT.

The chain has TRBV4-1 and TRBJ2-6, with D hard to call. The CDR3 is 14 amino acids. V was pared by 3 bases and J by 1 base, with 4 bases between. CDR1 is MGHRA and CDR2 is YSYEKL in the germline V gene. The CDR3 loop is CASSQDSGANVLTF. The CDR3 DNA reads TGCGCCAGCAGCCAGGATTCTGGGGCCAACGTCCTGACTTTC.

The J gene is TRBJ2-5, the V gene TRBV28; TRBD1 aligns across 9 bases. CDR1 and CDR2 from the germline V gene are MDHEN and SYDVKM. V dropped 5 bases and J dropped 5; count of bases not matched to a gene: 9. The CDR3 is 15 residues long. This chain's CDR3 is CASSGPGQGLETQYF. The CDR3, as DNA: TGTGCCAGCAGTGGGCCGGGACAGGGTCTTGAGACCCAGTACTTC.

DNA for the CDR3: TGTGCCAGCAGCCTAGCTAGCGGGGCACCCTACGAGCAGTACTTC. Its protein product is CASSLASGAPYEQYF. This chain uses TRBV11-3 with TRBJ2-7; 9 bases fit TRBD2. CDR3 length: 15 residues. V shed 5 bases and J 2 bases; nucleotides not matched to a gene: 7. CDR1 SGHNT and CDR2 YENEEA come from the germline V gene.

The V gene is TRBV5-1, the J gene TRBJ2-1; 14 bases match TRBD2. The CDR3 runs 19 residues. J lost 1 base, V lost 3 bases, and 9 bases had no gene match. CDR1 and CDR2 from the germline V gene are SGHRS and YFSETQ. This CDR3 is CASSWTGTSGSTSYNEQFF. CDR3 sequence (DNA): TGCGCCAGCAGCTGGACCGGGACTAGCGGGAGTACATCCTACAATGAGCAGTTCTTC.

The chain recombines TRBV7-8 with TRBJ1-5; D gene unclear. V lost 5 bases to trimming and J lost 5 bases, with 7 bases between them. CDR1 SGHVS and CDR2 FQNEAQ come from the germline V gene. This CDR3 comprises 12 residues. Here the CDR3 reads CASSASDQPQHF. DNA of the CDR3: TGTGCCAGCAGCGCCTCCGATCAGCCCCAGCATTTT.

V usage is TRBV29-1 and J usage is TRBJ2-7, with no clear D. V lost 0 bases to trimming and J lost 3 bases, with 9 bases between them. This CDR3 is 13 amino acids long. Germline lookup yields CDR1 SQVTM and CDR2 ANQGSEA. CDR3 region: CSVEDPPGYEQYF. CDR3 DNA sequence: TGCAGCGTTGAAGATCCCCCGGGCTACGAGCAGTACTTC.

The chain is built from TRBV6-5 and TRBJ2-2; 8 bases are a match to TRBD2. Germline values: CDR1 MNHEY, CDR2 SVGAGI. The CDR3 has 15 amino acids. After removal of 4 bases from V and 5 bases from J, the junction contained 6 bases not matched to a gene. The CDR3 nucleotides read TGTGCCAGCAGTTCTTCTCGCGGGAGGACCGGGGAGCTGTTTTTT. Its protein is CASSSSRGRTGELFF.

This chain joins TRBV5-3 and TRBJ2-2; D gene unclear. TRBV5-3 carries the ORF label, with uncertain function. The V end was cut by 0 bases, the J end by 3 bases, with 12 bases between. The CDR3 is 16 amino acids. CDR3 residues: CARSLEVQRHTGELFF. The CDR3 DNA reads TGTGCCAGAAGCTTGGAGGTCCAGCGTCACACCGGGGAGCTGTTTTTT.

The CDR3 is CASSINVNSQETQYF. The DNA of the CDR3 is TGTGCCAGTAGTATAAACGTAAACAGCCAAGAGACCCAGTACTTC. The V and J genes are TRBV19 and TRBJ2-5; D is unresolved. The germline gives CDR1 LNHDA, CDR2 SQIVND (reference sequence). The V gene lost 2 bases and the J gene lost 1 base, with 11 bases spanning the gap. The CDR3 totals 15 residues.

This clone was seen just once. The chain is built from TRBV5-6 and TRBJ2-3; D is uncertain. Trimming took off 4 bases at V and 1 base at J, with 10 bases between the two ends. CDR3 length: 14 residues. Germline assignment: CDR1 SGHDT and CDR2 YYEEEE. The CDR3 protein is CASSDGWGTDTQYF. CDR3 coding DNA: TGTGCCAGCAGCGATGGGTGGGGCACAGATACGCAGTATTTT.

The J gene is TRBJ2-5, the V gene TRBV4-1; 14 positions agree with TRBD2. The CDR3 has 18 residues. The J segment lost 6 bases and the V segment lost 3 bases, leaving 12 bases of the junction unmatched. The germline V gene encodes CDR1 MGHRA and CDR2 YSYEKL. CDR3 bases: TGCGCCAGCAGCCATGCTCCGACGGGACTAGCGGGAGAAAAGACCCAGTACTTC. This encodes CASSHAPTGLAGEKTQYF.